In its sample, the clone carrying this TCR beta chain was seen once. Its matching antigen is unknown. This CDR3 has 15 residues. Trimming pared 7 bases from V and 4 bases from J, leaving 19 bases between. This sample stems from a study of CD8 T cells in Susac syndrome. Study-wide findings and caveats: The study conceded that relatively few individuals underwent its TCR sequencing and HLA analysis.

From blood CD8+ and CD4+ T cells, TCR beta sequences were generated. TEMRA cells were enriched by FACS, while CD8+ and CD4+ T cells were obtained through a negative isolation that was performed magnetically. With random hexamers, 0.5 to 1 ug RNA was reverse transcribed. The amplification used immunoSEQ multiplex PCR on TCR beta CDR3; it spanned 54 Vbeta and 13 Jbeta. TCRdb re-called the immunoSEQ multiplex PCR reads through MiXCR, storing one row per CDR3 protein. The sample contains about 20,000 distinct CDR3 sequences, approximately 93% of which appear only once. Sequencing input: CD8+ T cells from PBMCs. This rearrangement joins TRBV12-3 or TRBV12-4 to TRBJ1-2, with D possibly matching TRBD1 (5 bases). The TCR comes from a human donor in good health. CDR3 nucleotide sequence: TGTGCCAGCACCTCCCTAGGGGCAGCCCTCTATGGCTACACCTTC. It specifies CASTSLGAALYGYTF.